Listed below are T cell receptor beta chains from one sample, sequenced in a study of shared clonotypes between healthy human individuals. Clones were read by immunoSEQ multiplex PCR, and TCRdb kept only the in-frame ones, dropping some. The sample contains millions of clones, roughly 95% of which appear only once. The sample taken for sequencing was naive CD8+ T cells sorted from blood. Every receptor here comes from a man between 18 and 35 years old in good health. The CDR3 runs from the conserved cysteine through the conserved F or W. A D gene is named only where the DNA matches it firmly. Rows may omit the clone size; those that give it use once, few, many or a size class.

size	J	V	D	DNA	CDR3
NA	TRBJ2-7	TRBV6-5	TRBD2	TGTGCCAGCAGGTCAAGCGCGGGAGCTGTTTACGAGCAGTACTTC	CASRSSAGAVYEQYF
NA	TRBJ2-5	TRBV10-3	TRBD1	TGTGCCATCAGTGAGTCAAGATCGGACAGGGAGGAATGGGAGACCCAGTACTTC	CAISESRSDREEWETQYF
NA	TRBJ2-5	TRBV4-1	NA	TGCGCCAGCAGCCAGTCCGTGTTCAGCGTAGACGGGGAGACCCAGTACTTC	CASSQSVFSVDGETQYF
NA	TRBJ1-2	TRBV7-9	NA	TGTGCCAGCAGCCGCTTTTCGGGTGGCTACACCTTC	CASSRFSGGYTF
once	TRBJ2-7	TRBV10-2	NA	TGCGCCAGCAGTGTCGGCTCCTACGAGCAGTACTTC	CASSVGSYEQYF
NA	TRBJ2-2	TRBV5-8	NA	TGTGCCAGCAGCTTGGGGCTAGCCTACACCGGGGAGCTGTTTTTT	CASSLGLAYTGELFF
once	TRBJ2-1	TRBV30	NA	TGTGCCTGGTCCGGGACCCCAGCCTACAATGAGCAGTTCTTC	CAWSGTPAYNEQFF
NA	TRBJ2-2	TRBV15	NA	TGTGCCACCGGGGCGGACTACACCGGGGAGCTGTTTTTT	CATGADYTGELFF
NA	TRBJ2-7	TRBV9	NA	TGTGCCAGCAGCGTTGAGTTGACTAGTGTCTACGAGCAGTACTTC	CASSVELTSVYEQYF
NA	TRBJ1-2	TRBV12-5	NA	TGTGCTAGTGCCACTTCAGGGGACTTCAACTATGGCTACACCTTC	CASATSGDFNYGYTF
NA	TRBJ2-7	TRBV25-1	TRBD1	TGTGCCAGCAGTGCGGGTTTGACAGGGAGCCACGAGCAGTACTTC	CASSAGLTGSHEQYF
NA	TRBJ2-1	TRBV7-2	NA	TGTGCCAGCAGATTAGGGGGGAACAATGAGCAGTTCTTC	CASRLGGNNEQFF
NA	TRBJ2-3	TRBV6-5	NA	TGTGCCAGCAGTTACTCAGGTAGCACAGATACGCAGTATTTT	CASSYSGSTDTQYF
few	TRBJ1-6	TRBV9	NA	TGTGCCAGCAGCGGCCGGACGGAAAGCTCCTATAATTCACCCCTCCACTTT	CASSGRTESSYNSPLHF
NA	TRBJ2-3	TRBV2	TRBD1	TGTGCCAGCCGGGGACAGGGCACAGATACGCAGTATTTT	CASRGQGTDTQYF
NA	TRBJ2-5	TRBV30	TRBD2	TGTGCCTGGATGGGGGGACTAGCGGGAGGCGAGACCCAGTACTTC	CAWMGGLAGGETQYF
NA	TRBJ2-7	TRBV13	NA	TGTGCCAGCAGCTTAGGCACTAACGAGCAGTACTTC	CASSLGTNEQYF
once	TRBJ2-7	TRBV6-1	TRBD1	TGTGCCAGCAGTCCTCGGACAGGCGGGTACGAGCAGTACTTC	CASSPRTGGYEQYF
once	TRBJ1-5	TRBV7-9	TRBD1	TGTGCCAGCAGTACCGGGACAGGGAATCAGCCCCAGCATTTT	CASSTGTGNQPQHF
NA	TRBJ1-1	TRBV25-1	NA	TGTGCCAGCATAGGAGAACTGAACACTGAAGCTTTCTTT	CASIGELNTEAFF
NA	TRBJ2-7	TRBV13	NA	TGTGCCAGCAGCCTAAGCGCCGGAACCTACGAGCAGTACTTC	CASSLSAGTYEQYF
NA	TRBJ1-5	TRBV27	NA	TGTGCCAGCAGTGACGGGGGGGTCTATAGCAATCAGCCCCAGCATTTT	CASSDGGVYSNQPQHF